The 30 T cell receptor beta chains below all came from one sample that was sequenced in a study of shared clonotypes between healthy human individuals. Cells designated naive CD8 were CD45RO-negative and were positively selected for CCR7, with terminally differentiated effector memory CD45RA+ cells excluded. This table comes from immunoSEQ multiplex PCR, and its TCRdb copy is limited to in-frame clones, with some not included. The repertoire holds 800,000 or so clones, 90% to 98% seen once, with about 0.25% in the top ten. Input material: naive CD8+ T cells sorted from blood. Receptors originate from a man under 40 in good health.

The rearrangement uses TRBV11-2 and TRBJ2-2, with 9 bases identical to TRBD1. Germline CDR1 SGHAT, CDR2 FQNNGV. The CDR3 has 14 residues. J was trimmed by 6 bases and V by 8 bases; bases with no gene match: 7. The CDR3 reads CASRGTGFAGELFF. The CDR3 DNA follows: TGTGCCAGCCGGGGGACAGGGTTTGCCGGGGAGCTGTTTTTT.

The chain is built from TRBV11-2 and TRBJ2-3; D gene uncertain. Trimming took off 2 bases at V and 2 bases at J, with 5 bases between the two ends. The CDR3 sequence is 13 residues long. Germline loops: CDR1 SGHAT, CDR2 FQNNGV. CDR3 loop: CASSLLNTDTQYF. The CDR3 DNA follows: TGTGCCAGCAGCTTACTAAACACAGATACGCAGTATTTT.

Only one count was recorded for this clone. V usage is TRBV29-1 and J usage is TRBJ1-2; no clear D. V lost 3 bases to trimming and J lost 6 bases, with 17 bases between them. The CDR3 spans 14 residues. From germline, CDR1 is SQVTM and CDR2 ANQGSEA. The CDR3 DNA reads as TGCAGCGTTGAGGTAGAAGGGCTGGGCGATGGCTACACCTTC. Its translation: CSVEVEGLGDGYTF.

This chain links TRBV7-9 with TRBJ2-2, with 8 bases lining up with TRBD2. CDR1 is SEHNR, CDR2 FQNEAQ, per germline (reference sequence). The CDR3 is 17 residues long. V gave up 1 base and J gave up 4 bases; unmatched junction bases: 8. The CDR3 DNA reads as TGTGCCAGCAGCTTAGGCCCCGGGACTAGGACCACCGGGGAGCTGTTTTTT. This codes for CASSLGPGTRTTGELFF.

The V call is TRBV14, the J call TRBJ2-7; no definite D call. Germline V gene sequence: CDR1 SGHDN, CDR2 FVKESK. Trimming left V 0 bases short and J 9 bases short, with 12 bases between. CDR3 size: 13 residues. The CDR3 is CASSQDDGFGQYF. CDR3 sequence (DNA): TGTGCCAGCAGCCAAGACGACGGGTTTGGGCAGTACTTC.

In DNA, the CDR3 is TGTGCCAGCAGCTCGCGACTAGCGGACACAGATACGCAGTATTTT. Its protein is CASSSRLADTDTQYF. The V gene is TRBV13, the J gene TRBJ2-3; the match to TRBD2 covers 9 bases. Per germline, CDR1 PRHDT and CDR2 FYEKMQ (reference sequence). The CDR3 has 15 amino acids. Losses at the gene ends were 4 bases for V and 2 bases for J; bases not matched to a gene: 4.

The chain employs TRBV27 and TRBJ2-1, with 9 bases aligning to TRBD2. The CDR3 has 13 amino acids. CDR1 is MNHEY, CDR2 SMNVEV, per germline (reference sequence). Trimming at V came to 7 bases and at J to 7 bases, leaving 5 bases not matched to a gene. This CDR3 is CASTQGLANEQFF. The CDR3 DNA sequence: TGTGCCAGCACCCAGGGACTAGCAAATGAGCAGTTCTTC.

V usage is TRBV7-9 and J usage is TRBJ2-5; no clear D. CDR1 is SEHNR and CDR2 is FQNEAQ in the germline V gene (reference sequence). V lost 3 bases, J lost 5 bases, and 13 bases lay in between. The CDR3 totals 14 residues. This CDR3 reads CASSLVQDGETQYF. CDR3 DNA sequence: TGTGCCAGCAGCTTGGTCCAGGATGGGGAGACCCAGTACTTC.

The CDR3 reads CASTHPGLAKNIQYF. Here the CDR3 DNA reads TGTGCCAGCACCCACCCAGGTTTAGCCAAAAACATTCAGTACTTC. The chain is built from TRBV11-2 and TRBJ2-4, with D hard to call. Germline V lookup: CDR1 SGHAT, CDR2 FQNNGV. The CDR3 extends over 15 amino acids. V was pared by 7 bases and J by 0 bases, with 13 bases between. Supplemented by reference TRBV11-2 and TRBJ2-4, the full variable domain reads EAGVAQSPRYKIIEKRQSVAFWCNPISGHATLYWYQQILGQGPKLLIQFQNNGVVDDSQLPKDRFSAERLKGVDSTLKIQPAKLEDSAVYLCASTHPGLAKNIQYFGAGTRLSVL.

The DNA for the CDR3 is TGTGCCAGCAGCGTCGGGACAGGGGTTGCCTATGGCTACACCTTC. This codes for CASSVGTGVAYGYTF. The chain uses TRBV7-8 and TRBJ1-2, with TRBD1 identical over 10 bases. Germline V gives CDR1 SGHVS, CDR2 FQNEAQ. V shed 5 bases and J 4 bases; nucleotides not matched to a gene: 7. CDR3 length: 15 amino acids.

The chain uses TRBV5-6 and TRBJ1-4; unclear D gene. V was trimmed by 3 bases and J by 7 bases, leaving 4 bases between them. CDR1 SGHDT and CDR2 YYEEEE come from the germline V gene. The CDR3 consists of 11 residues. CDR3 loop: CASSSGEKLFF. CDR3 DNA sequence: TGTGCCAGCAGCTCCGGTGAAAAACTGTTTTTT.

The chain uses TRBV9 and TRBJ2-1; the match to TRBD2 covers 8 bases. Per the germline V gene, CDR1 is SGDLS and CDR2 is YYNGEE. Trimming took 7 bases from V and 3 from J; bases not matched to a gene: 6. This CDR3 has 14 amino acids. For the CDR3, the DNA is TGTGCCAGCGGACGGGAGGGGATCTACAATGAGCAGTTCTTC. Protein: CASGREGIYNEQFF.

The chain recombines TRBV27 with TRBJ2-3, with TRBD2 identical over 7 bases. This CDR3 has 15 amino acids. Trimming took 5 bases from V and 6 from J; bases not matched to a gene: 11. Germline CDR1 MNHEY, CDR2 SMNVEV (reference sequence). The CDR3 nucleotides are TGTGCCAGCAGTCGGACCCGGGGGGAAACCGATACGCAGTATTTT. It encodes CASSRTRGETDTQYF.

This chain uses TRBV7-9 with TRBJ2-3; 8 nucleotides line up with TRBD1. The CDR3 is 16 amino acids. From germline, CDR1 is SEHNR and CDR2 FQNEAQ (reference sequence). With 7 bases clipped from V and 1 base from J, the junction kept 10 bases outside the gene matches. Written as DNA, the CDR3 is TGTGCCAGCAATCCTCCCCGGGGACAGGGCACAGATACGCAGTATTTT. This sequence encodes CASNPPRGQGTDTQYF.

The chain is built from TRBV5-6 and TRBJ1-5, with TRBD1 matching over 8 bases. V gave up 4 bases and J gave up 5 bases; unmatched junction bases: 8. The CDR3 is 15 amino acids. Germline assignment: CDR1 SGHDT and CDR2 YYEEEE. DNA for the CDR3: TGTGCCAGCAGCCGACAGGGGATGGTCGATCAGCCCCAGCATTTT. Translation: CASSRQGMVDQPQHF.

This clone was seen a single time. The chain's CDR3 is CASSQDGGAAGGPTGELFF. In DNA form, the CDR3 reads TGTGCCAGCAGCCAAGATGGAGGGGCGGCGGGAGGACCCACCGGGGAGCTGTTTTTT. The chain has TRBV14 and TRBJ2-2; 8 bases fit TRBD2. The V and J ends lost 0 bases and 4 bases, in that order; junction bases with no gene match: 13. CDR1 and CDR2 (germline): SGHDN, FVKESK. The CDR3 extends over 19 amino acids.

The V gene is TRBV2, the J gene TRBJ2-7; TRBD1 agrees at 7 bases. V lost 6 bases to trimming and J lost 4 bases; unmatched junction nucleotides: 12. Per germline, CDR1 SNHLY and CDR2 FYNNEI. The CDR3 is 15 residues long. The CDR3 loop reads CASSNSGTEIYEQYF. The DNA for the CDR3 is TGTGCCAGCAGCAACTCCGGGACAGAAATTTACGAGCAGTACTTC.

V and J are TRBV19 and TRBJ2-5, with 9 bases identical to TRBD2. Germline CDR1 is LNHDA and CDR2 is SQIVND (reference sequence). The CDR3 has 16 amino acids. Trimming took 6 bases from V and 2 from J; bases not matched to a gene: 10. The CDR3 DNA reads TGTGCCAGTAGCCCCGCGGGAGGGAGGACACAAGAGACCCAGTACTTC. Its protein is CASSPAGGRTQETQYF. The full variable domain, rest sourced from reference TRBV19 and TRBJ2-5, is DGGITQSPKYLFRKEGQNVTLSCEQNLNHDAMYWYRQDPGQGLRLIYYSQIVNDFQKGDIAEGYSVSREKKESFPLTVTSAQKNPTAFYLCASSPAGGRTQETQYFGPGTRLLVL.

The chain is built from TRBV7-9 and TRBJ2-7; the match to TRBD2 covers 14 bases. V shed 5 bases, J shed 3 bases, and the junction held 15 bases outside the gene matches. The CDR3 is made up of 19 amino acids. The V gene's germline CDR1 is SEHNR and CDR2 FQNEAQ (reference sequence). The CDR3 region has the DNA TGTGCCAGCAGCGGACGAGCGACTCGGGGGACTAGCGGGGGCTACGAGCAGTACTTC. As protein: CASSGRATRGTSGGYEQYF.

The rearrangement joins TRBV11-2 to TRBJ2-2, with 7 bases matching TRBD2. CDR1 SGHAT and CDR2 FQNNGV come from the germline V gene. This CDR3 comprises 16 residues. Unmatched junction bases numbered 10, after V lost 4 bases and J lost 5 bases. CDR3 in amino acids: CASSSPSSGGTGELFF. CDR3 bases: TGTGCCAGCAGCTCGCCGTCTAGCGGAGGTACCGGGGAGCTGTTTTTT.

The CDR3 nucleotides are TGCAGCGTTGAAACCCCCCAGGGGACGGTTACTAACTATGGCTACACCTTC. Its protein is CSVETPQGTVTNYGYTF. The chain joins TRBV29-1 to TRBJ1-2; D possibly corresponds to TRBD1 (6 bases). CDR3 length: 17 residues. The germline gives CDR1 SQVTM, CDR2 ANQGSEA. Trimming took 2 bases from V and 0 from J, leaving 19 bases between them.

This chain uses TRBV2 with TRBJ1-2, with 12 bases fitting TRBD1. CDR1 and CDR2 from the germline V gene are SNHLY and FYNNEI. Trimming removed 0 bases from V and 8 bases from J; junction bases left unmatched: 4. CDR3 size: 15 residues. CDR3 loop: CASSEAGQGADGYTF. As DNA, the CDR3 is TGTGCCAGCAGTGAAGCGGGACAGGGGGCGGACGGCTACACCTTC.

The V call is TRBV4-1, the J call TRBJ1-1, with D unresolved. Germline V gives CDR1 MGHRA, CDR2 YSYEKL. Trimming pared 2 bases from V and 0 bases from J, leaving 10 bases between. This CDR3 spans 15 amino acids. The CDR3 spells CASSQSPGMNTEAFF. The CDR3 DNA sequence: TGCGCCAGCAGCCAATCCCCGGGGATGAACACTGAAGCTTTCTTT.

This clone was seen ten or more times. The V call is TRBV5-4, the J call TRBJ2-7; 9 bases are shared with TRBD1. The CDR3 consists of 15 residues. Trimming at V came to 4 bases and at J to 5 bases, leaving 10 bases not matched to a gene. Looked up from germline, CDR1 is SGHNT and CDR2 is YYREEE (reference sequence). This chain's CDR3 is CASSISGTGTHEQYF. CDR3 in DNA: TGTGCCAGCAGCATATCCGGGACAGGGACCCACGAGCAGTACTTC.

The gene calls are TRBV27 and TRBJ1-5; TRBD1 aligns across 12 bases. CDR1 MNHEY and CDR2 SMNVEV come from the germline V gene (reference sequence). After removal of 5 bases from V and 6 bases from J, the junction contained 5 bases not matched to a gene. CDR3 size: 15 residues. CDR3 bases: TGTGCCAGCAGTCTAGGGACAGGGGGCTTTCAGCCCCAGCATTTT. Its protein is CASSLGTGGFQPQHF.

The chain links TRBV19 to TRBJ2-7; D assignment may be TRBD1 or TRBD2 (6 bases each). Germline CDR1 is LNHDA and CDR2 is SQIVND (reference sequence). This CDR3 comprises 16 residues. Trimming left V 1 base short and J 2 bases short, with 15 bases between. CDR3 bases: TGTGCCAGTAGTATAGCGGGGGCAGAGACGACCTACGAGCAGTACTTC. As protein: CASSIAGAETTYEQYF.

The CDR3 region has the DNA TGCGCCAGCAGCCGCCCAAGCGGGAGGGCAGATACGCAGTATTTT. Translation gives CASSRPSGRADTQYF. V and J are TRBV23-1 and TRBJ2-3, with 10 bases fitting TRBD2. TRBV23-1 carries the ORF label, with uncertain function. V shed 6 bases, J shed 4 bases, and the junction held 7 bases outside the gene matches. This CDR3 comprises 15 residues.

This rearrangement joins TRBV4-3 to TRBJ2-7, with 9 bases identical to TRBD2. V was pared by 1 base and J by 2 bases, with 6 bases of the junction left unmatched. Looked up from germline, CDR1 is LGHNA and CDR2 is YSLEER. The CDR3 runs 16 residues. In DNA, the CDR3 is TGCGCCAGCAGCCAAGGACTAGCGGTTGTAACCTACGAGCAGTACTTC. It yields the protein CASSQGLAVVTYEQYF.

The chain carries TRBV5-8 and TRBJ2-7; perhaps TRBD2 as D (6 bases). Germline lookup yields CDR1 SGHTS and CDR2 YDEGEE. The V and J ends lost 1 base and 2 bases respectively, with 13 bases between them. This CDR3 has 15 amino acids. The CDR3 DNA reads TGTGCCAGCAGCTTGATCCGGGACTCCCCCTACGAGCAGTACTTC. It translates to CASSLIRDSPYEQYF. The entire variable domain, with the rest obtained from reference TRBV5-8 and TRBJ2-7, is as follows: EAGVTQSPTHLIKTRGQQATLRCSPISGHTSVYWYQQALGLGLQFLLWYDEGEERNRGNFPPRFSGRQFPNYSSELNVNALELEDSALYLCASSLIRDSPYEQYFGPGTRLTVT.

CDR3 DNA sequence: TGTGCCAGCTCACCTTTGAACCAAGATGACACCTTC. Translation gives CASSPLNQDDTF. This rearrangement joins TRBV18 to TRBJ1-2; D uncertain. Trimming stripped 3 bases from V and 12 bases from J, with 14 bases between. Germline values: CDR1 KGHSH, CDR2 LQKENI. This CDR3 region has 12 residues.